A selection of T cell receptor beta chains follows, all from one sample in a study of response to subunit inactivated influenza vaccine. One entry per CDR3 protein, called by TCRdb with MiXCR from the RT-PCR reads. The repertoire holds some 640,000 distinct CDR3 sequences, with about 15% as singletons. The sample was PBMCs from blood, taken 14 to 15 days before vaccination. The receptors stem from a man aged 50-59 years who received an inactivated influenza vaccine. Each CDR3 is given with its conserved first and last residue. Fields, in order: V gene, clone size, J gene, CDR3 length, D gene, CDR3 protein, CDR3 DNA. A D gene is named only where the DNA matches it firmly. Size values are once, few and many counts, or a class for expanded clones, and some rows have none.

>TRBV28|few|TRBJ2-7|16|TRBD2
CASSTTGTSASYEQYF
TGTGCCAGCAGCACAACCGGGACTAGCGCTTCCTACGAGCAGTACTTC
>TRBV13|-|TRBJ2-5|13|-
CASSPRGVETQYF
TGTGCCAGCAGCCCCAGGGGGGTGGAGACCCAGTACTTC
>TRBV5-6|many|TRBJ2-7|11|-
CASSVEGGQYF
TGTGCCAGCAGCGTGGAAGGGGGGCAGTACTTC
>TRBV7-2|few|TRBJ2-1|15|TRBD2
CASSPLGGGYNEQFF
TGTGCCAGCAGCCCCCTGGGCGGGGGTTACAATGAGCAGTTCTTC
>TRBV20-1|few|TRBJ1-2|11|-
CSASGVPGYTF
TGCAGTGCCAGTGGAGTCCCTGGCTACACCTTC
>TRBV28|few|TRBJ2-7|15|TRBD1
CASSTTGESSYEQYF
TGTGCCAGCAGTACGACAGGGGAAAGCTCCTACGAGCAGTACTTC
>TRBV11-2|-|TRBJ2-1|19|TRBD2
CASSLGGELAGYVSSEQFF
TGTGCCAGCAGCTTAGGGGGAGAGCTAGCGGGTTATGTTTCAAGTGAGCAGTTCTTC
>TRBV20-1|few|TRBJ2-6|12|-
CSARRDTAVLTF
TGCAGTGCTAGGAGGGACACGGCCGTCCTGACTTTC
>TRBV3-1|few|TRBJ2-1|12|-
CASSIGAGVQFF
TGTGCCAGCAGCATAGGGGCCGGAGTTCAGTTCTTC
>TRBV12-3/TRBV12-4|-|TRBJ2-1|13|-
CASGPLSPREQFF
TGTGCCAGCGGCCCCCTGTCGCCCCGTGAGCAGTTCTTC
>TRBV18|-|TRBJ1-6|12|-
CASSPGSSPLHF
TGTGCCAGCTCCCCAGGCAGTTCACCCCTCCACTTT
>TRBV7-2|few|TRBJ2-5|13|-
CASLRARQETQYF
TGTGCCAGTTTGCGGGCCCGCCAAGAGACCCAGTACTTC
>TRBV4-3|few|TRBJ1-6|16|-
CASSQDQWGVSSPLHF
TGCGCCAGCAGCCAAGATCAGTGGGGGGTCAGTTCACCCCTCCACTTT
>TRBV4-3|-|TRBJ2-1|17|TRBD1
CASSQRTGAVRENEQFF
TGCGCCAGCAGCCAGAGGACAGGGGCTGTTAGGGAGAATGAGCAGTTCTTC
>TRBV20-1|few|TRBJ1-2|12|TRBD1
CSSDRGQSGDTF
TGCAGTTCGGACAGGGGGCAAAGTGGCGACACCTTC
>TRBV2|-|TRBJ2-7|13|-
CASSSVAAFEQYF
TGTGCCAGCAGTAGTGTGGCGGCCTTCGAGCAGTACTTC
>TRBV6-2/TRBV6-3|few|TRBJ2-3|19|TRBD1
CASSYSPTTALRQGAAQYF
TGTGCCAGCAGTTACTCACCCACGACGGCGTTGAGGCAGGGGGCTGCGCAGTATTTT